This entry concerns a single TCR beta chain. No cognate antigen has been identified for it. One base away there is no much larger clone; base qualities are not given. The entry originates in a study of intratumoral heterogeneity in liver cancer. Looking at the study overall: In the full roughly 15-patient cohort, the median age was around 57 years and the majority of patients were male. RNA-seq, DNA sequencing, TCR-seq and SNP array data from multiple regions of hepatocellular carcinoma specimens were combined in the study to investigate intratumor heterogeneity. The overall cohort comprised around 72 multiregional samples from 15 or so HCC patients, with 45 to 55 tumoral and 20 or so adjacent nontumoral regions. Overall results and qualifications from the work: The authors acknowledged a relatively low patient number and under-sampled tumor-infiltrating lymphocyte representation as limitations.

The immunoSEQ assay was used to sequence TCR beta chain CDR3 regions from genomic DNA. Rearranged VDJ segments were amplified with primers annealing to V and J segments. On the authors' methods: The ImmunoSeq Analyzer software was used to compute clonality and richness metrics. Differentially abundant clones between regions were identified using Fisher's exact test plus a beta-binomial method for added stringency. TCRdb limited this immuneACCESS table to in-frame rearrangements with V and J called. A share of clones is missing; checked studies link under half to unresolved V genes, and the rest is unexplained. That table gives V, J and clone size, and the DNA gave D and trimming. Present in this sample are tens of thousands of clones, around 75% of which were seen just once. Of the sample, roughly 17% falls within the top ten clones. There are 15 amino acids in the CDR3, from cysteine to phenylalanine inclusive. The only DNA kept is the CDR3, 45 bases in frame from the first base. V is reduced by 4 bases and J by 2 bases, leaving a spacing of 15 bases between them. CDR1 and CDR2 are read off the germline V gene as MDHEN and SYDVKM.

Early-stage hepatocellular carcinoma was present in all patients, and no therapy was administered to any patient before surgical resection. No macroscopic evidence of necrosis or hemorrhage was present in the sampled areas. Multiple regions from two patients underwent TCR sequencing (ImmunoSeq). Each frozen resection tissue sample was taken at least 1 cm away from every other sample. Samples with the label N were taken from nontumoral liver tissue next to the tumor. Genomic DNA was extracted from bulk tissue using the DNeasy blood and tissue kit. This TCR derives from an older woman with hepatocellular carcinoma. The chain was built from TRBV28 and TRBJ2-7, with no confidently assigned D gene. The source material was tumor-adjacent normal tissue, sampled before any cancer treatment. The CDR3 sequence is CASSSSGGFTYEQYF. The bases read TGTGCCAGCAGTTCCTCGGGCGGATTTACCTACGAGCAGTACTTC.